Sequencing of this TCR beta chain was carried out in a study of blood T cell repertoires in COVID-19. The germline gives CDR1 SEHNR, CDR2 FQNEAQ (reference sequence). There are 14 residues in the CDR3. The V gene lost 1 base and the J gene lost 4 bases, with 8 bases spanning the gap. Profiling relied on immunoSEQ multiplex PCR, and the TCRdb table lists in-frame clones only, not all of them. The sample carries some 270,000 clones, just under 90% recorded once. The TCR sequence derives from a woman aged 30 to 39 with acute COVID-19. The chain couples TRBV7-9 to TRBJ1-3; TRBD1 is a possible D gene (6 bases). The sequenced sample consisted of PBMCs or T cells enriched from blood (not recorded which). For the CDR3, the DNA is TGTGCCAGCAGCTTAGACAGGGCCGGAAACACCATATATTTT. Translating gives CASSLDRAGNTIYF.